The 29 T cell receptor beta chains listed next were all sequenced from one sample in a study of tumor-infiltrating lymphocytes in primary liver carcinoma. TCR beta cDNA was prepared out of around 460 ng total RNA by means of a constant-region primer. Libraries for TCR beta were built through three nested multiplex PCR rounds, which together made up a slightly modified ARM-PCR procedure. Amplification in the first two PCR rounds was performed using TRBV1-TRBV30 forward primers and a C-beta reverse primer for about 10 cycles each. TCRdb re-analysed the multiplex PCR reads in MiXCR, keeping a single row per CDR3 protein. The sample has about 100,000 distinct CDR3 sequences; about two thirds are singletons. Investigators took RNA and DNA out together from roughly 21-30 mg of unsorted bulk tissue. Source material: liver tumor tissue from sampling region 2. As for subset: tumor region T2, inferior pole. The receptors derive from a woman aged 55-70 years with primary liver carcinoma and hepatitis B virus infection.

As concerns this clonotype: One end of the junction varies from germline; a read error may be responsible. The chain recombines TRBV11-2 with TRBJ2-1; unclear D gene. Per germline, CDR1 SGHAT and CDR2 FQNNGV. This CDR3 has 15 residues. This CDR3 is CASSLQLTSYNEQFF. CDR3 nucleotides: TGTGCCAGCAGCCTGCAGCTGACCTCCTACAATGAACAGTTCTTC.

This clonotype was observed a handful of times. This clone may be a read error of a much larger clone one base away. The V call is TRBV12-3 or TRBV12-4, the J call TRBJ1-4, with 9 positions matching TRBD1. The CDR3 runs 16 residues. The CDR3 protein is CANSHTSGTGSEKLFF. The CDR3 bases are TGTGCCAACAGTCACACCTCCGGGACAGGGTCTGAAAAACTGTTTTTT.

This clonotype has only a few counts. This likely comes from a read error, as the CDR3 has no conserved phenylalanine or tryptophan at its end. The DNA is omitted, as the CDR3 cannot be located on it reliably, and the CDR3 follows TCRdb's listing. CDR3 amino acids: CSVLVSGGQPQLI. The chain recombines TRBV29-1 with TRBJ1-5; the table's D call, TRBD1, has no DNA check behind it. Germline CDR1 reads SQVTM; CDR2 reads ANQGSEA. The length of the CDR3 is 13 amino acids, counting both ends.

This clonotype has at least ten counts. The chain uses TRBV6-5 and TRBJ2-3, with 12 bases matching TRBD2. The CDR3 loop spans 18 amino acids. Germline lookup yields CDR1 MNHEY and CDR2 SVGAGI. V lost 6 bases and J lost 0; bases outside the gene matches: 10. In nucleotides, the CDR3 is TGTGCCAGCAGGTTGACTAGCGGGAGTTATTTGAGCACAGATACGCAGTATTTT. Protein product: CASRLTSGSYLSTDTQYF.

This clonotype was observed a few times. The chain carries TRBV11-2 and TRBJ1-1; the D gene is possibly TRBD1 (6 bases). CDR1 and CDR2 from the germline V gene are SGHAT and FQNNGV. This CDR3 contains 14 residues. V was cut by 4 bases and J by 12 bases, with 21 bases left in between. In DNA form, the CDR3 reads TGTGCCAGCAGCTCCGGACGGGGGGCTTACGGCACTTTCTTT. It specifies CASSSGRGAYGTFF.

Note on this clonotype: The junction shows a germline mismatch at one end, possibly a read error. The gene calls are TRBV11-2 and TRBJ2-7, with 8 nucleotides matching TRBD2. CDR3 size: 20 residues. Per the germline V gene, CDR1 is SGHAT and CDR2 is FQNNGV. CDR3 sequence: CGSSAISRLTGGQKPYEQYF. CDR3 nucleotides: TGTGGCAGCAGCGCCATTTCCCGACTAACGGGAGGGCAGAAACCCTACGAGCAGTATTTC.

On this clonotype itself: An end of the junction differs from the germline gene, which may be a read error. The rearrangement links TRBV11-3 to TRBJ1-2, with D perhaps matching TRBD1 (5 bases). Germline CDR1 reads SGHNT; CDR2 reads YENEEA. CDR3 length: 13 residues. The DNA of the CDR3 is TGTGTCAGCAGCCCCATTGGGGGGGTACGCTACACCTTC. It yields the protein CVSSPIGGVRYTF.

The rearrangement uses TRBV11-2 and TRBJ2-1, with 11 bases identical to TRBD2. The J segment lost 8 bases and the V segment lost 1 base, leaving 10 bases of the junction unmatched. Germline loops: CDR1 SGHAT, CDR2 FQNNGV. The CDR3 sequence is 17 residues long. In DNA, the CDR3 is TGTGCCAGCAGCTTAGGTCTGCTAGCGGGAGGACCGCATGAGCAGTTCTTC. Its protein is CASSLGLLAGGPHEQFF. Supplemented by reference TRBV11-2 and TRBJ2-1, the full variable domain reads EAGVAQSPRYKIIEKRQSVAFWCNPISGHATLYWYQQILGQGPKLLIQFQNNGVVDDSQLPKDRFSAERLKGVDSTLKIQPAKLEDSAVYLCASSLGLLAGGPHEQFFGPGTRLTVL.

This clonotype was observed a single time. The junction departs from germline at one end; a sequencing error may be responsible. The chain uses TRBV6-1 and TRBJ1-1; 7 nucleotides line up with TRBD1. This CDR3 is 15 amino acids long. CDR1 is MNHNS, CDR2 SASEGT, per germline. The CDR3 DNA is TGTGCCAGCAGCATCCGCAGACAGGGAAAAACTGAAGCTTTCTTC. Translation gives CASSIRRQGKTEAFF.

In regard to this clonotype: The junction does not match germline at one end; this may be a read error. The gene calls are TRBV12-3 or TRBV12-4 and TRBJ1-5; D ambiguous. The CDR3 length is 14 residues. This CDR3 reads CASTPSGSNQPRHF. The CDR3, as DNA: TGTGCCAGCACCCCGTCGGGTAGCAATCAGCCCCGGCATTTT.

This clonotype was seen a single time. The missing conserved phenylalanine or tryptophan at the end of this CDR3 makes a read error likely. This rearrangement joins TRBV11-2 to TRBJ2-1; D is ambiguous. The germline CDR1 and CDR2 sequences are SGHAT and FQNNGV. The CDR3 totals 13 residues. The CDR3 loop is CASSSPVHNGQFS. DNA for the CDR3: TGTGCCAGCAGCTCGCCAGTTCATAATGGGCAGTTCTCC.

Remarks on this clonotype: One end of the junction fails to match germline, which may point to a read error. The chain uses TRBV29-1 and TRBJ1-4, with D possibly being TRBD1 (6 bases). Germline V gene lookup returns CDR1 SQVTM and CDR2 ANQGSEA. The length of the CDR3 is 13 residues. Written as DNA, the CDR3 is TGCAGCGCTACAGGGATAGCTAAAGAAAAGCTGTTTTTT. Amino acid sequence: CSATGIAKEKLFF. Complete variable domain (other parts from reference TRBV29-1 and TRBJ1-4): SAVISQKPSRDICQRGTSLTIQCQVDSQVTMMFWYRQQPGQSLTLIATANQGSEATYESGFVIDKFPISRPNLTFSTLTVSNMSPEDSSIYLCSATGIAKEKLFFGSGTQLSVL.

On this clonotype: This sequence may be a read error, since a much larger clone differs from it by one base. The chain has TRBV5-1 and TRBJ2-2; no definite D call. Germline V gene data show CDR1 as SGHRS and CDR2 as YFSETQ. CDR3 length: 13 amino acids. V was trimmed by 5 bases and J by 0 bases, leaving 5 bases between them. The CDR3 DNA follows: TGCGCCAGCAGTAGGACGAACACCGGGGAGCTGTTTTTT. This gives the protein CASSRTNTGELFF.

This clonotype was seen repeatedly, ten times or more. The V gene is TRBV5-4, the J gene TRBJ1-1, with D perhaps TRBD1 (6 bases). V lost 0 bases, J lost 0 bases, and 15 bases lay in between. The CDR3 is 17 amino acids. Germline CDR1 and CDR2: SGHNT and YYREEE (reference sequence). CDR3 nucleotide sequence: TGTGCCAGCAGCTTGGTGGGGGGGCGGCCCATGAACACTGAAGCTTTCTTT. It encodes CASSLVGGRPMNTEAFF.

About this clonotype itself: This could be a read error, since a much larger clone is one nucleotide away. This sequence joins TRBV7-8 and TRBJ2-1, with TRBD2 matching over 13 bases. Unmatched junction bases numbered 8, after V lost 5 bases and J lost 10 bases. The CDR3 loop spans 15 amino acids. CDR1 and CDR2 from the germline V gene are SGHVS and FQNEAQ. CDR3 sequence: CASSHTSGRVFEQFF. The CDR3 DNA sequence: TGTGCCAGCAGCCACACTAGCGGGAGGGTCTTCGAGCAGTTCTTC.

This chain uses TRBV5-4 with TRBJ1-2; D is undetermined. The CDR3 is 12 amino acids. Trimming took 3 bases from V and 14 from J, leaving 17 bases between them. Germline V lookup: CDR1 SGHNT, CDR2 YYREEE (reference sequence). The CDR3 DNA sequence: TGTGCCAGCAGCTCGGGTATCTATGACTATACCTTC. It translates to CASSSGIYDYTF.

This clonotype was detected ten times or more. The V gene is TRBV12-3 or TRBV12-4, the J gene TRBJ2-7; 7 bases are a match to TRBD2. V dropped 5 bases and J dropped 2; count of bases not matched to a gene: 18. The CDR3 length is 18 residues. CDR3: CASSVGAGRQRGAYEQYF. CDR3 sequence (DNA): TGTGCCAGCAGTGTAGGGGCTGGGAGGCAACGGGGGGCCTACGAGCAGTACTTC.

Note on this clonotype: At one end the junction does not follow the germline gene, possibly because of a read error. J is TRBJ1-5 and V is TRBV28; perhaps TRBD1 as D (6 bases). Germline lookup yields CDR1 MDHEN and CDR2 SYDVKM. This CDR3 has 15 amino acids. The CDR3 sequence: CASSLVWDIGQPLHF. The CDR3 DNA reads TGTGCCAGCAGTTTAGTCTGGGACATAGGTCAGCCCCTGCATTTT.

A word on this clonotype: One end of the junction varies from germline; a read error may be responsible. The V call is TRBV28, the J call TRBJ1-5; the D is unclear. The J call may be faulty, since TRBJ2-3 better matches the DNA end. Germline V gives CDR1 MDHEN, CDR2 SYDVKM. The CDR3 totals 12 residues. CDR3 in DNA: TGTGCCAGCAATTTATTGGAAGAGCCCCAGTATTTT. This codes for CASNLLEEPQYF.

The chain combines TRBV28 with TRBJ1-5; no reliable D call. The CDR3 runs 15 residues. Germline lookup yields CDR1 MDHEN and CDR2 SYDVKM. V was cut by 5 bases and J by 4 bases, with 15 bases left in between. This chain's CDR3 is CASSPRWGGNQPQHF. CDR3 bases: TGTGCCAGCAGTCCCAGGTGGGGAGGGAATCAGCCCCAGCATTTT.

This clonotype was counted at least ten times. The chain employs TRBV7-8 and TRBJ1-5, with D uncertain. The CDR3 consists of 14 residues. Germline CDR1 SGHVS, CDR2 FQNEAQ. With 2 bases removed from V and 5 bases from J, the gap between germline ends came to 10 bases. The CDR3 here is CASSLLAGDQPQHF. As DNA, the CDR3 is TGTGCCAGCAGCTTATTAGCTGGGGATCAGCCCCAGCATTTT.

This clonotype has at least ten counts. The rearrangement joins TRBV5-4 to TRBJ2-3; no clear D. Germline V gene sequence: CDR1 SGHNT, CDR2 YYREEE (reference sequence). The CDR3 is 14 amino acids. V was shortened by 2 bases and J by 1 base, with 8 bases between the two germline ends. The CDR3 reads CASSLKDGTDTQYF. The DNA for the CDR3 is TGTGCCAGCAGCTTAAAAGACGGCACAGATACGCAGTATTTT.

Points on this clonotype: Sequence at one end of the junction differs from germline and may be a read error. The rearrangement uses TRBV11-2 and TRBJ2-3; D remains unclear. From germline, CDR1 is SGHAT and CDR2 FQNNGV. CDR3 size: 15 residues. The CDR3 DNA sequence: TGTGCCAGCGGCTTAGATATAACGAACGTAGATACACAGTATTTC. This gives the protein CASGLDITNVDTQYF.

About this clonotype itself: It is likely a read error, because the conserved phenylalanine at the end of the CDR3 is missing. V gene TRBV11-2 combines with J gene TRBJ1-3; D remains unclear. Germline V gives CDR1 SGHAT, CDR2 FQNNGV. The CDR3 length is 15 residues. Trimming shortened V by 0 bases and J by 5 bases, and 11 bases separated the two germline ends. The CDR3 is CASSLEHGLRNTIYY. CDR3 nucleotide sequence: TGTGCCAGCAGCTTAGAACACGGACTAAGAAACACCATATATTAT.

Details on this clonotype: Just one base apart from a much larger clone, this may be a read error. The chain carries TRBV5-1 and TRBJ1-1; 9 bases match TRBD1. CDR3 length: 15 amino acids. Germline V gene sequence: CDR1 SGHRS, CDR2 YFSETQ. The ends lost 4 bases at V and 5 bases at J; junction bases unmatched: 9. This CDR3 is CASSPRTGAETEAFF. The CDR3 DNA reads TGCGCCAGCAGCCCTCGGACAGGGGCAGAAACTGAAGCTTTCTTT.

This clonotype was observed at least ten times. The rearrangement joins TRBV6-6 to TRBJ1-3; 7 positions agree with TRBD1. CDR1 and CDR2 from the germline V gene are MNHNY and SVGAGI (reference sequence). This CDR3 spans 15 amino acids. J gave up 3 bases and V 2 bases, and 4 bases lay outside the gene matches. The CDR3 is CASSYGRGGGNTIYF. In DNA form, the CDR3 reads TGTGCCAGCAGTTACGGCAGGGGGGGTGGAAACACCATATATTTT.

A word on this clonotype: One end of the junction varies from germline; a read error may be responsible. J is TRBJ2-3 and V is TRBV10-3; 7 positions agree with TRBD1. The CDR3 runs to 17 residues. Germline assignment: CDR1 ENHRY and CDR2 SYGVKD. The CDR3 spells CAISSTSGIGGTDTKYF. The DNA of the CDR3 is TGTGCCATCAGCTCAACGTCCGGGATAGGGGGCACAGATACGAAGTATTTT.

This clonotype came up once. Mismatch with germline at one junction end may stem from a read error. This chain connects TRBV28 to TRBJ1-5; D may be TRBD1 (6 bases). The CDR3 spans 16 residues. The germline gives CDR1 MDHEN, CDR2 SYDVKM. CDR3 DNA: TGTGCCAGCAGTTTACGGGGGGGGCGGATGAGTCAGTCCCAGCATTTT. Its translation is CASSLRGGRMSQSQHF.

A remark on this clonotype: It may be a read error: a sequence one base away is much more abundant. The chain links TRBV5-1 to TRBJ2-5, with TRBD2 as a possible D gene (6 bases). The germline gives CDR1 SGHRS, CDR2 YFSETQ. The CDR3 covers 12 residues. V was clipped by 4 bases and J by 5 bases, with 9 bases between them. This chain's CDR3 is CASSHRGETQYF. The CDR3 bases are TGCGCCAGCAGCCACCGGGGGGAGACCCAGTACTTC. Supplemented by reference TRBV5-1 and TRBJ2-5, the full variable domain reads KAGVTQTPRYLIKTRGQQVTLSCSPISGHRSVSWYQQTPGQGLQFLFEYFSETQRNKGNFPGRFSGRQFSNSRSEMNVSTLELGDSALYLCASSHRGETQYFGPGTRLLVL.